This T cell receptor beta chain emerged from a study of T cell responses to AZD1222 COVID-19 vaccine. Study findings and constraints: Donors skewed white British and female; clonal diversity was possibly underestimated.

About this clone: Its antigen remains unidentified.

Germline values: CDR1 MGHRA, CDR2 YSYEKL. V lost 0 bases, J lost 7 bases, and 15 bases lay in between. This CDR3 contains 15 residues. Second doses at about 4 or about 12 weeks were pooled. Profiled with immunoSEQ multiplex PCR; TCRdb holds only in-frame clones, not every one. The data contain around 65,000 clones, 81% of them seen just once; the ten biggest clones take up 20% to 30%. The chain recombines TRBV4-1 with TRBJ2-5; D might be TRBD2 (5 bases). The TCR originated in an adult who received the AZD1222 COVID-19 vaccine. The specimen was peripheral blood, collected 28 days after the second AZD1222 dose. CDR3 region: CASSQDEGEWRTQYF. Written as DNA, the CDR3 is TGCGCCAGCAGCCAAGATGAGGGCGAGTGGAGGACCCAGTACTTC.